This T cell receptor beta chain is drawn from a study of cytomegalovirus exposure and HLA in healthy donors. Points from the study as a whole: Most TCR sequences were uncommon, yet certain public TCRs appeared in many donors. TCR clusters originating in the first cohort tended to co-occur in the 120 validation repertoires, according to a later analysis. The CMV antigen specificity of a few CMV-associated chains was confirmed through in vitro analysis.

CDR1 is LGHNA, CDR2 YSLEER, per germline. Losses at the gene ends were 3 bases for V and 5 bases for J; bases not matched to a gene: 14. This CDR3 has 18 amino acids. In the case of this clone: No antigen is known for it.

Profiling relied on immunoSEQ multiplex PCR, and the TCRdb table lists in-frame clones only, not all of them. The table has roughly 250,000 clones, around nine tenths seen once. The donors formed part of the roughly 120-subject validation cohort, distinct from the roughly 630-subject first cohort. This chain joins TRBV4-3 and TRBJ1-2; 11 bases are a match to TRBD1. The clonotype was recovered from a man between 18 and 29 years old in good health and CMV-seronegative. Source material: PBMCs. The CDR3 here is CASSQAPPGQGVGYGYTF. The CDR3 nucleotides read TGCGCCAGCAGCCAGGCCCCACCGGGACAGGGGGTAGGATATGGCTACACCTTC.